The clone carrying this TCR beta chain was counted between two and nine times. What it binds is unknown. The data stem from a study of cytomegalovirus exposure and HLA in healthy donors. The study's findings and limits: What TCR beta sequences reportedly achieved was accurate prediction of HLA-A and HLA-B alleles in most subjects.

The PCR had 60 Vbeta and 13 Jbeta primers. Clones were read by immunoSEQ multiplex PCR, and TCRdb kept only the in-frame ones, dropping some. The table has approximately 190,000 clones, roughly 13% seen once. Samples came from healthy bone marrow donors. The V and J ends lost 3 bases and 0 bases, in that order; junction bases with no gene match: 10. CDR1 and CDR2 (germline): LGHNA, YSLEER. The CDR3 is 19 amino acids. Sequences were obtained from PBMCs. The source of this sequence is a man aged 45 to 65 in good health and CMV-seropositive. The chain is built from TRBV4-3 and TRBJ2-1; 11 nucleotides agree with TRBD2. The CDR3 DNA reads as TGCGCCAGCAGCCAGTACCCCACAACTAGCGGGAGCTCCTACAATGAGCAGTTCTTC. Residues: CASSQYPTTSGSSYNEQFF.